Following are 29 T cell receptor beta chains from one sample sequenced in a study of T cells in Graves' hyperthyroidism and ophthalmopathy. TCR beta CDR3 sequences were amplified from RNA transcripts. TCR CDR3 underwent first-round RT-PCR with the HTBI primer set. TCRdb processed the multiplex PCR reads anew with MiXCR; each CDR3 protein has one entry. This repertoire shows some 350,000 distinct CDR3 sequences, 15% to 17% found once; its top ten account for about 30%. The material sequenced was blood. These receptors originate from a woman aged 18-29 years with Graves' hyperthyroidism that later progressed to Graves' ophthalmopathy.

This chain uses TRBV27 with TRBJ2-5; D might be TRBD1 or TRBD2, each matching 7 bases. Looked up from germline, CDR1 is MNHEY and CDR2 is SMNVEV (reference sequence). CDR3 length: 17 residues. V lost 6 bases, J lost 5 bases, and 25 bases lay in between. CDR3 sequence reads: CASSPGTAPGGGETQYF. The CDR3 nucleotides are TGTGCCAGCAGCCCCGGGACAGCGCCGGGAGGAGGGGAGACCCAGTACTTC.

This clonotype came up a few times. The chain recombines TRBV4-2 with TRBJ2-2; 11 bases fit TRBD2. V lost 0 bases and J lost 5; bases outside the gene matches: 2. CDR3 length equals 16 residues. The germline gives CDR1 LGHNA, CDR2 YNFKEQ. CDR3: CASSQDSSGRTGELFF. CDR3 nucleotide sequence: TGTGCCAGCAGCCAAGATTCTAGCGGGAGGACCGGGGAGCTGTTTTTT.

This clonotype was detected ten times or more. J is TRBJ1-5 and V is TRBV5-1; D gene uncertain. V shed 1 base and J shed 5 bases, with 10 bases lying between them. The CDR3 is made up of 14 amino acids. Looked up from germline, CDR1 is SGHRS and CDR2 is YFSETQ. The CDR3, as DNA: TGCGCCAGCAGCTTGAATGTCGGCGATCAGCCCCAGCATTTT. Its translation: CASSLNVGDQPQHF.

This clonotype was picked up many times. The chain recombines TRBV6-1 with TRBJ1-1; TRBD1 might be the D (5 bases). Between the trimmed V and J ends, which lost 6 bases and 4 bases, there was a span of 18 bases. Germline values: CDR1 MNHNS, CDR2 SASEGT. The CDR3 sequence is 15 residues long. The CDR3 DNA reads TGTGCCAGCAGGCGGGGACCCATTACATCCACTGAAGCTTTCTTT. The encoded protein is CASRRGPITSTEAFF.

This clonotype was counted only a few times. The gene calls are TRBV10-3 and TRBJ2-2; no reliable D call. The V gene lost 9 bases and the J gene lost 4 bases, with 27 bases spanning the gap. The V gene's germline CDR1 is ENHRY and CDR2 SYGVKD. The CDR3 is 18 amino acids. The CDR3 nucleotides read TGTGCCATGTTAACCCCGAGCCGGCACACGTTCTCCACCGGGGAGCTGTTTTTT. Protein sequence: CAMLTPSRHTFSTGELFF.

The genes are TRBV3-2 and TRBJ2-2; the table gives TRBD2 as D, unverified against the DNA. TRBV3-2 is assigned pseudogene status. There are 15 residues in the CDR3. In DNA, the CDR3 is TGTGCCAGCAGCCTGGGACTAACCAACACCGGGGAGCTGTTTTTT. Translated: CASSLGLTNTGELFF.

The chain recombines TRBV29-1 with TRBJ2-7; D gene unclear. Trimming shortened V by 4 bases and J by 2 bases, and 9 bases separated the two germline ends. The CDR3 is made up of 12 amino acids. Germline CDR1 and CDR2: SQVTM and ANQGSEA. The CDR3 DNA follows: TGCAGCGTTGGGCCAGAGGCCTACGAGCAGTACTTC. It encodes CSVGPEAYEQYF.

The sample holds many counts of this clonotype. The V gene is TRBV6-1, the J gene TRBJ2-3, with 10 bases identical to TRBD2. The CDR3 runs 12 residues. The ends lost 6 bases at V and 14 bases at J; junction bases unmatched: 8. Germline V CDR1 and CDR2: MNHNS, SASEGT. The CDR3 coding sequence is TGTGCCAGCAGATCTACTAGCGGGACTGCGTATTTT. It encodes CASRSTSGTAYF.

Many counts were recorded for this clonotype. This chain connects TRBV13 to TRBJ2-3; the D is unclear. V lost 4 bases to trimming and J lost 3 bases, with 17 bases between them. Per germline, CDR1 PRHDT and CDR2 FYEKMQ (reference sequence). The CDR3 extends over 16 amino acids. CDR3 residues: CASSSNRDGPTDTQYF. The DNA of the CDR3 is TGTGCCAGCAGCTCGAATAGGGATGGACCTACAGATACGCAGTATTTT. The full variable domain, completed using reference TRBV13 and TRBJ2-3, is AAGVIQSPRHLIKEKRETATLKCYPIPRHDTVYWYQQGPGQDPQFLISFYEKMQSDKGSIPDRFSAQQFSDYHSELNMSSLELGDSALYFCASSSNRDGPTDTQYFGPGTRLTVL.

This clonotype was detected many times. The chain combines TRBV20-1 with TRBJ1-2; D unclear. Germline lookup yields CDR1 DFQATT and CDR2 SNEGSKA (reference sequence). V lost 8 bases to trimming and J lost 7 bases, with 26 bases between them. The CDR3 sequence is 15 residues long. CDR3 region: CSPLELNRNGVGYTF. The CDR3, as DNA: TGCAGTCCATTGGAACTGAATCGAAACGGGGTTGGCTACACCTTC.

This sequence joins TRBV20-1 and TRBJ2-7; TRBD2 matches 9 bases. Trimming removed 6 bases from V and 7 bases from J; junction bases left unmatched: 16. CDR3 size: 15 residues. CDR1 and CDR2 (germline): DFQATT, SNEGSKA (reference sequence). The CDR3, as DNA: TGCAGTGCCAGTTGGGTTCGGACTAGCGAGGGGGAGCAGTACTTC. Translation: CSASWVRTSEGEQYF.

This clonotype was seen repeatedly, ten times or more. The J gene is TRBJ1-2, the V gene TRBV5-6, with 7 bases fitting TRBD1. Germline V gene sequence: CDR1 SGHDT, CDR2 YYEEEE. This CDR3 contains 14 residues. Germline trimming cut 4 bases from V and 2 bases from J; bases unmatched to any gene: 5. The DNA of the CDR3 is TGTGCCAGCAGCGGGACAGTAGTCAACTATGGCTACACCTTC. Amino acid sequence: CASSGTVVNYGYTF.

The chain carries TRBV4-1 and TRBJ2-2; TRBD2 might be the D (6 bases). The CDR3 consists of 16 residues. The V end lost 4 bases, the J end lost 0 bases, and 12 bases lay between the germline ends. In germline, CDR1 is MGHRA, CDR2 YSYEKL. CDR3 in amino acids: CASSLKDYTNTGELFF. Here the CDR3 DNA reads TGCGCCAGCAGCCTGAAGGACTATACGAACACCGGGGAGCTGTTTTTT.

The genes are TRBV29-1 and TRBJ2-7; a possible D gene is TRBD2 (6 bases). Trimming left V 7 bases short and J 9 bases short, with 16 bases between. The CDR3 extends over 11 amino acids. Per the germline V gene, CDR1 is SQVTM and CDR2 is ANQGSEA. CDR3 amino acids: CSATSLGGQYF. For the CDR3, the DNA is TGCAGCGCCACTAGCCTCGGCGGGCAGTACTTC.

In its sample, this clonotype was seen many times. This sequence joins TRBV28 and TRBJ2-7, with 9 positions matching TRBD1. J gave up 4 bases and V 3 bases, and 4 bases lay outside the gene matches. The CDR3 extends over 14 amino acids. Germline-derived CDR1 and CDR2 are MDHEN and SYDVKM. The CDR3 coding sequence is TGTGCCAGCAGTTTGGACAGGGGTAGTTACGAGCAGTACTTC. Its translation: CASSLDRGSYEQYF.

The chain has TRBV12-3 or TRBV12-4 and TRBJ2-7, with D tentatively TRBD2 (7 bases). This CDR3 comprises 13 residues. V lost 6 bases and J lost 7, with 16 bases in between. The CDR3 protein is CASSEGGAQEQYF. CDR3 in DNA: TGTGCCAGCAGCGAAGGGGGGGCTCAGGAGCAGTACTTC.

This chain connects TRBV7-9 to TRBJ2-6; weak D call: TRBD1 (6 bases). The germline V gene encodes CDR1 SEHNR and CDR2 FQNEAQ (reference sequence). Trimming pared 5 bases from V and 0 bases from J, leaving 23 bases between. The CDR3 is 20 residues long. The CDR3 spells CASSLTLGQIPFSGANVLTF. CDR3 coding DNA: TGTGCCAGCAGCCTAACCCTCGGACAGATTCCCTTCTCTGGGGCCAACGTCCTGACTTTC.

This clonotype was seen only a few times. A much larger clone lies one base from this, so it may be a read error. As DNA, the CDR3 is TGTGCCAGCAGTGAACGCAGCGGGAGTGGCGAAGAGACCCAGTACTTC. It encodes CASSERSGSGEETQYF. The V gene is TRBV6-1, the J gene TRBJ2-5; TRBD2 matches at 8 bases. Germline V CDR1 and CDR2: MNHNS, SASEGT. This CDR3 spans 16 amino acids. The J segment lost 3 bases and the V segment lost 2 bases, leaving 8 bases of the junction unmatched.

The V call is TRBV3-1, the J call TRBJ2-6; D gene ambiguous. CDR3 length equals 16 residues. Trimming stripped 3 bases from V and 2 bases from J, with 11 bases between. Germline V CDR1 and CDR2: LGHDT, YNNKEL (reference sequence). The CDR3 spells CASSQRTETGANVLTF. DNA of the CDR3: TGTGCCAGCAGCCAGCGGACGGAAACTGGGGCCAACGTCCTGACTTTC.

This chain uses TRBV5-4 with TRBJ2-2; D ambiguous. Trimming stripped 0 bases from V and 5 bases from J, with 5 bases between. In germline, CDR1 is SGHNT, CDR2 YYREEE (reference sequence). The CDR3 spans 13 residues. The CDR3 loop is CASSLELTGELFF. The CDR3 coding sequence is TGTGCCAGCAGCTTGGAACTGACCGGGGAGCTGTTTTTT.

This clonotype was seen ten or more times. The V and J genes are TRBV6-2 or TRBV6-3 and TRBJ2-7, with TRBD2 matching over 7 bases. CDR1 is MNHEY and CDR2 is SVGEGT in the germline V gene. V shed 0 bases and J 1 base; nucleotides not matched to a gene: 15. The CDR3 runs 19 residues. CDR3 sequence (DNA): TGTGCCAGCAGTTACTCGAATTTAGGACTAGGCCTCGAATCCTACGAGCAGTACTTC. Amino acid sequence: CASSYSNLGLGLESYEQYF.

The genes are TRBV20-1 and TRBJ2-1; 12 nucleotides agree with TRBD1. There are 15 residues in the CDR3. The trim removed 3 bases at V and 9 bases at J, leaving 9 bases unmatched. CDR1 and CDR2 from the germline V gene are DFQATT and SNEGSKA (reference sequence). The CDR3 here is CSASASGTGGGEQFF. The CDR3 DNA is TGCAGTGCTAGTGCTTCCGGGACAGGGGGCGGTGAGCAGTTCTTC.

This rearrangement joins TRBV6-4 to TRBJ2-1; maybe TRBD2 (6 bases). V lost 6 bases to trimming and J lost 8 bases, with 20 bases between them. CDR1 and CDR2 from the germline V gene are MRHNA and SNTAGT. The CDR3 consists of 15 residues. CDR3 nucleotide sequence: TGTGCCAGCAGCCTTAGGGCTAGCGAAGGGCATGAGCAGTTCTTC. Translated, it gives CASSLRASEGHEQFF.

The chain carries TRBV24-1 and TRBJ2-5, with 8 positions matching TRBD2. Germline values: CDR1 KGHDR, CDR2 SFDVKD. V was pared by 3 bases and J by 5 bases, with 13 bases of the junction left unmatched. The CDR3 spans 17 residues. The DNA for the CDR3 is TGTGCCACCAGTGATACCCCTAGGACTAGCTCGAGGGAGACCCAGTACTTC. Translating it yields CATSDTPRTSSRETQYF.

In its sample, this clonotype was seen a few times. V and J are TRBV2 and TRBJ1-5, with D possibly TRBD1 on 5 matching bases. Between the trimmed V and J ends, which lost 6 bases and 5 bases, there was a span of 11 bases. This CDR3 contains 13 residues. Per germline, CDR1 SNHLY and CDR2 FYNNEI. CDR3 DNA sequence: TGTGCCAGCAGGAACAGGTCCTATCAGCCCCAGCATTTT. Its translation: CASRNRSYQPQHF. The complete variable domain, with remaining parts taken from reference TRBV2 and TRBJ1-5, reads EPEVTQTPSHQVTQMGQEVILRCVPISNHLYFYWYRQILGQKVEFLVSFYNNEISEKSEIFDDQFSVERPDGSNFTLKIRSTKLEDSAMYFCASRNRSYQPQHFGDGTRLSIL.

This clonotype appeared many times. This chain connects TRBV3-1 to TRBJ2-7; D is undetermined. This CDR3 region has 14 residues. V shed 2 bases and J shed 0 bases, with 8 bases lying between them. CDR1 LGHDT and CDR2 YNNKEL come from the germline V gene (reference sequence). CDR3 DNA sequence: TGTGCCAGCAGCCAATTGGGCAGCTCCTACGAGCAGTACTTC. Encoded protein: CASSQLGSSYEQYF.

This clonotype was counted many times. In DNA form, the CDR3 reads TGTGCCAGCAGAACTCCACTTCATCGTAGGGAGCTTATCAAAGAGACCCAGTACTTC. As protein: CASRTPLHRRELIKETQYF. This chain links TRBV28 with TRBJ2-5, with a possible D match to TRBD2 (5 bases). The CDR3 consists of 19 residues. The germline V gene has CDR1 MDHEN and CDR2 SYDVKM. Trimming took 6 bases from V and 3 from J, leaving 29 bases between them.

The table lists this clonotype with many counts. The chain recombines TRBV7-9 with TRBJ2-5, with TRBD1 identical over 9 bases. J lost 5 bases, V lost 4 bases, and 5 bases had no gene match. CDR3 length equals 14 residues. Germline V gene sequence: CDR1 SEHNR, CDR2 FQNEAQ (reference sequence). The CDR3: CASSSGTGTETQYF. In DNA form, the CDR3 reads TGTGCCAGCAGCTCTGGGACAGGGACGGAGACCCAGTACTTC.

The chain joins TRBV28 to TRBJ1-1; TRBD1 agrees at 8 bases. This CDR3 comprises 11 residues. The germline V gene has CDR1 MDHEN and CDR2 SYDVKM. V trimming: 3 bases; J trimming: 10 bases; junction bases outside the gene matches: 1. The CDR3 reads CASSFDRGAFF. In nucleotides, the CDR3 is TGTGCCAGCAGTTTTGACAGGGGAGCTTTCTTT. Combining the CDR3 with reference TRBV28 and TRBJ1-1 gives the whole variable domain DVKVTQSSRYLVKRTGEKVFLECVQDMDHENMFWYRQDPGLGLRLIYFSYDVKMKEKGDIPEGYSVSREKKERFSLILESASTNQTSMYLCASSFDRGAFFGQGTRLTVV.